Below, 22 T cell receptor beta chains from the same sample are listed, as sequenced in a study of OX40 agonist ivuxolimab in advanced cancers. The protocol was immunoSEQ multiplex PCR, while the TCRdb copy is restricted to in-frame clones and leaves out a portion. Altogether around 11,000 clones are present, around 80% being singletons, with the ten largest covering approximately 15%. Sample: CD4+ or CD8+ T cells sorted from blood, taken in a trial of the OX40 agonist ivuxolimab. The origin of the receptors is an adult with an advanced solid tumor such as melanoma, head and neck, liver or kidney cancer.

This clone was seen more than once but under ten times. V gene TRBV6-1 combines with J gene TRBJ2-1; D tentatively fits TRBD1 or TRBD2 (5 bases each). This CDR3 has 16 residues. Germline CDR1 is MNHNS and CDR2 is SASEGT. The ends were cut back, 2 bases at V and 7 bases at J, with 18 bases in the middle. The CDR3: CASSESAVGPDNEQFF. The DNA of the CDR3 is TGTGCCAGCAGTGAATCTGCGGTGGGACCCGATAATGAGCAGTTCTTC.

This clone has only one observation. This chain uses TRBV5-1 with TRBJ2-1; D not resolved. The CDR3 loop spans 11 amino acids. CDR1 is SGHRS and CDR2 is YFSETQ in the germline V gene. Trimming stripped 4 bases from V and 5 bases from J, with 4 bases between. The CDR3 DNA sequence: TGCGCCAGCAGCATTAACAATGAGCAGTTCTTC. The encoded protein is CASSINNEQFF.

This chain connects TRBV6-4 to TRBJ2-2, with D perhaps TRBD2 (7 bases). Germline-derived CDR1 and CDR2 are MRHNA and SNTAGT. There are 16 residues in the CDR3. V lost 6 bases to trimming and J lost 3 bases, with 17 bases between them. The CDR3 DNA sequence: TGTGCCAGCAGAAAGACTCGCGGGGGCGACACCGGGGAGCTGTTTTTT. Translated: CASRKTRGGDTGELFF.

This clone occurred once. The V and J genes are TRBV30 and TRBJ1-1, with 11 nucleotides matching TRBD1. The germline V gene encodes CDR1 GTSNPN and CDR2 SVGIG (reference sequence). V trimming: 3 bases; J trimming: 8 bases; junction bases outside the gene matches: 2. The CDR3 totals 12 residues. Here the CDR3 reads CAWRGQGGEAFF. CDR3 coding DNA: TGTGCCTGGAGGGGACAGGGGGGGGAAGCTTTCTTT.

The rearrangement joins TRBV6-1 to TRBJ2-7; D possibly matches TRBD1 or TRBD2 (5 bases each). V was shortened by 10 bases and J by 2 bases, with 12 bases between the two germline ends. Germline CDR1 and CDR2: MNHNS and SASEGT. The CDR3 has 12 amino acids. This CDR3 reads CATPGPTYEQYF. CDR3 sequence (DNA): TGTGCCACACCGGGACCCACCTACGAGCAGTACTTC.

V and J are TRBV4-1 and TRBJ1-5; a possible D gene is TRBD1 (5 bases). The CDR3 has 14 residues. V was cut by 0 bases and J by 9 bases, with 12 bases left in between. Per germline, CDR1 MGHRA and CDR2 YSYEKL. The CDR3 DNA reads TGCGCCAGCAGCCAAGAGGGGGGGGATTGGCCCCAGCATTTT. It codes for CASSQEGGDWPQHF.

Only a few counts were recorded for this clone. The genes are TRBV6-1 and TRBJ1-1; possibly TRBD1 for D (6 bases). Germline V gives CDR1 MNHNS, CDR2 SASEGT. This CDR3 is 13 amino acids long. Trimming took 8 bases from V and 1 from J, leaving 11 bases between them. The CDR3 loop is CASGSGENTEAFF. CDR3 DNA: TGTGCCAGCGGATCAGGGGAGAACACTGAAGCTTTCTTT.

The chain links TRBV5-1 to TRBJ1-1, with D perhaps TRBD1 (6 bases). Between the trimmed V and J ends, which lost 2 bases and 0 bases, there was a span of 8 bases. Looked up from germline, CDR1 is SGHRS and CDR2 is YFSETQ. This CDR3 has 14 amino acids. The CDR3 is CASSFRGVNTEAFF. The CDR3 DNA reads TGCGCCAGCAGCTTCAGGGGAGTGAACACTGAAGCTTTCTTT.

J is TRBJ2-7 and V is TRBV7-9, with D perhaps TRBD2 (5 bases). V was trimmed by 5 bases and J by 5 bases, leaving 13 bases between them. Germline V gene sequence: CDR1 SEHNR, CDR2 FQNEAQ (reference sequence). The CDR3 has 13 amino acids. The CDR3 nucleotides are TGTGCCAGCAGCCTCTCTTCGGGAAACGAGCAGTACTTC. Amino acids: CASSLSSGNEQYF.

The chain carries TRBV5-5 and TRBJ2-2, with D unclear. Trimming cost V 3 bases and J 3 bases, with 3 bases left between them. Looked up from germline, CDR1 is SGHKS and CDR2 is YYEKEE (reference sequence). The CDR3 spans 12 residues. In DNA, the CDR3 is TGTGCCAGCAGCTCCGACACCGGGGAGCTGTTTTTT. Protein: CASSSDTGELFF.

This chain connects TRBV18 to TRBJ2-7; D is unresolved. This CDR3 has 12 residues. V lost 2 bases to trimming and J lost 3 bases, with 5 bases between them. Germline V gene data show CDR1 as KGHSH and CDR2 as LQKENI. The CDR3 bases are TGTGCCAGCTCACCAGGGGACTACGAGCAGTACTTC. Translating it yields CASSPGDYEQYF.

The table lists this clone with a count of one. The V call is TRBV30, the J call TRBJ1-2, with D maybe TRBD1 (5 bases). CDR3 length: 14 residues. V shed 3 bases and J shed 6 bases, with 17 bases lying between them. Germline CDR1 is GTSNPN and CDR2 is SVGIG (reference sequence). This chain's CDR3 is CAWSSFQGWDGYTF. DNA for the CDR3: TGTGCCTGGAGCTCCTTTCAGGGTTGGGATGGCTACACCTTC. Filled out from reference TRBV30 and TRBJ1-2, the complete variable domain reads SQTIHQWPATLVQPVGSPLSLECTVEGTSNPNLYWYRQAAGRGLQLLFYSVGIGQISSEVPQNLSASRPQDRQFILSSKKLLLSDSGFYLCAWSSFQGWDGYTFGSGTRLTVV.

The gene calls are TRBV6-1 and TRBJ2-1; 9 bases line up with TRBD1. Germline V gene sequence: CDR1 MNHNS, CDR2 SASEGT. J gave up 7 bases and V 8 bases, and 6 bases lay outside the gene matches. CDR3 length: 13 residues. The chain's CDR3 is CASVQGAQNEQFF. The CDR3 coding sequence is TGTGCCAGCGTACAGGGGGCGCAAAATGAGCAGTTCTTC.

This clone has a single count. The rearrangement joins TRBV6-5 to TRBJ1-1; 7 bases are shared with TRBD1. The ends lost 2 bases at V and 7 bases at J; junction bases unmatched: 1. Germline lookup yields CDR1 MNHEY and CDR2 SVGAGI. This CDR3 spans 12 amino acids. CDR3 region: CASSYGDSEAFF. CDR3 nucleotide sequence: TGTGCCAGCAGTTACGGGGACAGTGAAGCTTTCTTT.

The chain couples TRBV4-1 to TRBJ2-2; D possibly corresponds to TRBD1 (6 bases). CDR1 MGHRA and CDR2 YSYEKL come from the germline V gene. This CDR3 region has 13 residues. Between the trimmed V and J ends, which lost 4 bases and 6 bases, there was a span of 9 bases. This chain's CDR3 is CASSLGTPGELFF. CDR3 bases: TGCGCCAGCAGCCTGGGGACACCCGGGGAGCTGTTTTTT.

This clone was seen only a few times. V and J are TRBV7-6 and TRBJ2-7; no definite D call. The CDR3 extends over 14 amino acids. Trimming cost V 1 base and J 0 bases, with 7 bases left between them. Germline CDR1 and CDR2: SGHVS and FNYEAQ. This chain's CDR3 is CASSLGENSYEQYF. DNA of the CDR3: TGTGCCAGCAGCTTAGGGGAAAACTCCTACGAGCAGTACTTC.

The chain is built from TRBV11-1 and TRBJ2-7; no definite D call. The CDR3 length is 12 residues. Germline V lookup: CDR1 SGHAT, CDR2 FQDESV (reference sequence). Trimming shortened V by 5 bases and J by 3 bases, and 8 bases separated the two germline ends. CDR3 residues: CASSATYYEQYF. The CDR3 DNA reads TGTGCCAGCAGCGCGACCTACTACGAGCAGTACTTC.

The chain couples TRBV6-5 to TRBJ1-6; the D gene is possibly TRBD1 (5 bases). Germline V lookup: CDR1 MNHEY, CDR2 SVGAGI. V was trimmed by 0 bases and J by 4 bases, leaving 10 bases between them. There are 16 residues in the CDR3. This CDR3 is CASSYSGEGYNSPLHF. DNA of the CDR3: TGTGCCAGCAGTTACTCGGGGGAGGGTTATAATTCACCCCTCCACTTT.

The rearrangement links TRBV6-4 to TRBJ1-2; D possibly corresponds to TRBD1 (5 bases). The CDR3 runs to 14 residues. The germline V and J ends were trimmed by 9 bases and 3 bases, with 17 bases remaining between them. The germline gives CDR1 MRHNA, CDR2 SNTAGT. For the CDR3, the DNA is TGTGCCAGGAGACTGTTGGGACCGGACTATGGCTACACCTTC. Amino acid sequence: CARRLLGPDYGYTF.

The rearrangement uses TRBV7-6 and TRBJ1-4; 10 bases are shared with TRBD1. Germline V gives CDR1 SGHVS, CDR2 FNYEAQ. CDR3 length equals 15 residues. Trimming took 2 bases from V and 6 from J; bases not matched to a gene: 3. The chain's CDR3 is CASSLTGQGYEKLFF. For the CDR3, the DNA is TGTGCCAGCAGCTTAACGGGACAGGGGTATGAAAAACTGTTTTTT.

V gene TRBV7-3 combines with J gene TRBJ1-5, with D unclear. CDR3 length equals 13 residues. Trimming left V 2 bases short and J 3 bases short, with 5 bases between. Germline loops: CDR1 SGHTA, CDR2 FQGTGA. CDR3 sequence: CASSLAPNQPQHF. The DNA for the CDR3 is TGTGCCAGCAGCTTAGCTCCCAATCAGCCCCAGCATTTT.

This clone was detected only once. The CDR3 region has the DNA TGTGCCAGCAGCTTGAGACAGGGCCTGAACACTGAAGCTTTCTTT. This gives the protein CASSLRQGLNTEAFF. This chain links TRBV7-2 with TRBJ1-1; 7 bases map to TRBD1. In germline, CDR1 is SGHTA, CDR2 FQGNSA. The V gene end was trimmed by 3 bases and the J gene end by 0 bases; junction bases not matched to a gene: 4. The length of the CDR3 is 15 residues.